These 31 T cell receptor beta chains were all obtained from the same sample, sequenced in a study of blood T cell repertoires in COVID-19. The protocol was immunoSEQ multiplex PCR, while the TCRdb copy is restricted to in-frame clones and leaves out a portion. The sample lists some 180,000 clones, roughly 80% seen once, with less than 15% in the top ten. Sequences were obtained from peripheral blood. These receptors came from a man aged 45-65 years who had recovered from COVID-19.

The chain has TRBV6-2 or TRBV6-3 and TRBJ2-5; 10 nucleotides match TRBD2. CDR3 size: 17 residues. Germline V gene sequence: CDR1 MNHEY, CDR2 SVGEGT. V was clipped by 0 bases and J by 0 bases; unmatched bases: 4. CDR3 residues: CASSYSILAGHQETQYF. In DNA, the CDR3 is TGTGCCAGCAGTTACTCGATACTAGCGGGACACCAAGAGACCCAGTACTTC.

The chain links TRBV30 to TRBJ2-7; 11 bases are shared with TRBD1. Germline V gene sequence: CDR1 GTSNPN, CDR2 SVGIG (reference sequence). The CDR3 is 14 amino acids. The trim removed 0 bases at V and 2 bases at J, leaving 0 bases unmatched. CDR3 in DNA: TGTGCCTGGAGTGTGGGACAGGGGGCCTACGAGCAGTACTTC. It translates to CAWSVGQGAYEQYF.

This clone showed up just a few times. The rearrangement joins TRBV7-8 to TRBJ1-1; D gene uncertain. The CDR3 length is 15 residues. From germline, CDR1 is SGHVS and CDR2 FQNEAQ. V was pared by 5 bases and J by 3 bases, with 16 bases between. CDR3 loop: CASSPSLTGDTEAFF. CDR3 bases: TGTGCCAGCAGCCCCTCGCTTACCGGGGACACTGAAGCTTTCTTT.

The chain recombines TRBV18 with TRBJ2-7; D perhaps matches TRBD1 (6 bases). From germline, CDR1 is KGHSH and CDR2 LQKENI. CDR3 size: 14 residues. V was pared by 0 bases and J by 3 bases, with 9 bases between. The CDR3 DNA reads TGTGCCAGCTCACCACCACAGGGATACTACGAGCAGTACTTC. Its translation is CASSPPQGYYEQYF.

V is TRBV28 and J is TRBJ2-2; no firm D call. In germline, CDR1 is MDHEN, CDR2 SYDVKM. V was clipped by 8 bases and J by 3 bases, with 7 bases between them. The CDR3 covers 12 residues. This chain's CDR3 is CASLSYTGELFF. For the CDR3, the DNA is TGTGCCAGCCTCTCCTACACCGGGGAGCTGTTTTTT.

This chain joins TRBV5-1 and TRBJ1-3, with a weak D call TRBD1 (5 bases). This CDR3 spans 16 amino acids. In germline, CDR1 is SGHRS, CDR2 YFSETQ. V was shortened by 4 bases and J by 0 bases, with 14 bases between the two germline ends. The CDR3 DNA is TGCGCCAGCAGCCCTCAACCCCAGGGCTCTGGAAACACCATATATTTT. Translation gives CASSPQPQGSGNTIYF. The variable domain in full, with the rest retrieved from reference TRBV5-1 and TRBJ1-3, is KAGVTQTPRYLIKTRGQQVTLSCSPISGHRSVSWYQQTPGQGLQFLFEYFSETQRNKGNFPGRFSGRQFSNSRSEMNVSTLELGDSALYLCASSPQPQGSGNTIYFGEGSWLTVV.

The V and J genes are TRBV3-1 (or the pseudogene TRBV3-2) and TRBJ2-5; maybe TRBD1 (6 bases). CDR3 length: 14 residues. The germline V and J ends were trimmed by 0 bases and 2 bases, with 7 bases remaining between them. The germline V gene encodes CDR1 LGHDT and CDR2 YNNKEL (reference sequence). This CDR3 is CASSQEGGQETQYF. As DNA, the CDR3 is TGTGCCAGCAGCCAAGAAGGGGGACAAGAGACCCAGTACTTC.

This chain links TRBV19 with TRBJ2-3, with a tentative D call TRBD2 (6 bases). Germline values: CDR1 LNHDA, CDR2 SQIVND (reference sequence). Trimming took 6 bases from V and 1 from J, leaving 20 bases between them. There are 17 residues in the CDR3. CDR3 nucleotide sequence: TGTGCCAGTAGCCTGACGGGACTCGCTACGCGCACAGATACGCAGTATTTT. Its translation is CASSLTGLATRTDTQYF.

Ten or more counts support this clone. In DNA, the CDR3 is TGTGCCAGTAGCCCGGGACTAGCGGGAGGGCGCACAGATACGCAGTATTTT. Translated: CASSPGLAGGRTDTQYF. V gene TRBV19 combines with J gene TRBJ2-3; 16 nucleotides agree with TRBD2. V lost 6 bases, J lost 1 base, and 4 bases stayed unmatched. The V gene's germline CDR1 is LNHDA and CDR2 SQIVND (reference sequence). CDR3 length: 17 residues.

This clone was seen a handful of times. The chain links TRBV21-1 to TRBJ1-1; the table's D call of TRBD1 was not tested on the DNA. TRBV21-1 is assigned pseudogene status. The CDR3 loop spans 13 amino acids. The CDR3 protein is CASSSTSNTEAFF. The CDR3 DNA is TGTGCCAGCAGCAGTACATCGAACACTGAAGCTTTCTTT.

The rearrangement links TRBV19 to TRBJ2-1, with TRBD2 identical over 8 bases. The CDR3 length is 14 residues. Germline loops: CDR1 LNHDA, CDR2 SQIVND (reference sequence). V was clipped by 7 bases and J by 9 bases; unmatched bases: 11. CDR3 coding DNA: TGTGCCAGTAAGCTGGCGGGAGGACTAACTGAGCAGTTCTTC. It specifies CASKLAGGLTEQFF.

This chain joins TRBV9 and TRBJ2-3; D unclear. The CDR3 length is 13 residues. From germline, CDR1 is SGDLS and CDR2 YYNGEE. V lost 0 bases to trimming and J lost 8 bases, with 10 bases between them. The CDR3 spells CASSVVFGGTQYF. The CDR3 DNA reads as TGTGCCAGCAGCGTAGTTTTCGGTGGTACGCAGTATTTT.

The chain links TRBV10-3 to TRBJ2-1, with 10 bases that match TRBD2. The V and J ends lost 5 bases and 5 bases, in that order; junction bases with no gene match: 6. This CDR3 is built from 15 residues. The germline CDR1 and CDR2 sequences are ENHRY and SYGVKD. The chain's CDR3 is CAISSSGSVDNEQFF. DNA of the CDR3: TGTGCCATCAGTTCTAGCGGGAGTGTCGACAATGAGCAGTTCTTC.

V gene TRBV5-1 combines with J gene TRBJ2-2, with D hard to call. Germline V CDR1 and CDR2: SGHRS, YFSETQ. There are 12 residues in the CDR3. Trimming cost V 3 bases and J 4 bases, with 4 bases left between them. The chain's CDR3 is CASSSITGELFF. The CDR3 nucleotides read TGCGCCAGCAGCTCCATCACCGGGGAGCTGTTTTTT.

This chain joins TRBV30 and TRBJ2-1, with TRBD2 matching 10 bases. J lost 11 bases, V lost 2 bases, and 9 bases had no gene match. The CDR3 is made up of 14 amino acids. Germline V gene data show CDR1 as GTSNPN and CDR2 as SVGIG (reference sequence). The CDR3 is CAWSKASGRVQQFF. As DNA, the CDR3 is TGTGCCTGGAGTAAAGCTAGCGGGAGAGTTCAGCAGTTCTTC.

This clone occurred a few times. CDR3 residues: CASSFGQTYIPFGGAFF. As DNA, the CDR3 is TGTGCCAGCAGCTTCGGACAGACCTACATACCATTCGGCGGAGCTTTCTTT. The rearrangement links TRBV7-9 to TRBJ1-1; the D gene is possibly TRBD1 (6 bases). This CDR3 contains 17 residues. Germline-derived CDR1 and CDR2 are SEHNR and FQNEAQ (reference sequence). V was trimmed by 3 bases and J by 10 bases, leaving 27 bases between them.

The rearrangement links TRBV19 to TRBJ2-7, with TRBD2 matching 10 bases. V was clipped by 4 bases and J by 0 bases; unmatched bases: 9. Germline values: CDR1 LNHDA, CDR2 SQIVND (reference sequence). The CDR3 consists of 17 residues. The chain's CDR3 is CASSTRLAGTNSYEQYF. CDR3 bases: TGTGCCAGTAGTACCCGACTAGCGGGCACTAACTCCTACGAGCAGTACTTC.

This rearrangement joins TRBV28 to TRBJ1-2; tentative D call: TRBD1 (6 bases). This CDR3 contains 13 residues. Germline-derived CDR1 and CDR2 are MDHEN and SYDVKM. Trimming left V 7 bases short and J 8 bases short, with 17 bases between. CDR3 region: CASIGQIKWGYTF. CDR3 DNA sequence: TGTGCCAGCATCGGACAGATAAAGTGGGGCTACACCTTC.

In its sample, this clone was seen once. The V gene is TRBV4-2, the J gene TRBJ2-1; TRBD2 matches 7 bases. The V segment lost 1 base and the J segment 6 bases; nucleotides outside the gene matches: 3. This CDR3 region has 14 residues. Germline V gives CDR1 LGHNA, CDR2 YNFKEQ. The CDR3 here is CASSQVGLSNEQFF. CDR3 sequence (DNA): TGTGCCAGCAGCCAAGTGGGACTAAGCAATGAGCAGTTCTTC.

This clone was picked up a small number of times. This CDR3 is CSVAPSRETQYF. The CDR3 region has the DNA TGCAGCGTCGCCCCTTCCAGGGAGACCCAGTACTTC. The chain couples TRBV29-1 to TRBJ2-5; D not certain. In germline, CDR1 is SQVTM, CDR2 ANQGSEA. V gave up 6 bases and J gave up 5 bases, with 13 bases separating them. This CDR3 contains 12 residues.

The J gene is TRBJ2-7, the V gene TRBV11-3; 8 bases line up with TRBD2. Unmatched junction bases numbered 2, after V lost 5 bases and J lost 2 bases. Germline V gives CDR1 SGHNT, CDR2 YENEEA. The CDR3 extends over 13 amino acids. The CDR3 region is CASSRLATYEQYF. CDR3 coding DNA: TGTGCCAGCAGCCGACTAGCGACCTACGAGCAGTACTTC.

The chain employs TRBV20-1 and TRBJ1-2; D unresolved. The CDR3 contains 11 residues. Germline V gene sequence: CDR1 DFQATT, CDR2 SNEGSKA (reference sequence). With 2 bases removed from V and 7 bases from J, the gap between germline ends came to 8 bases. The CDR3 bases are TGCAGTGCTAGATGGGCTGGTGGCTACACCTTC. Residues: CSARWAGGYTF.

The CDR3 bases are TGTGCCAGCAGCTCCCGGGGAGGAAACACTGAAGCTTTCTTT. Encoded protein: CASSSRGGNTEAFF. V gene TRBV7-6 combines with J gene TRBJ1-1; D call uncertain. Trimming removed 4 bases from V and 2 bases from J, with 11 bases in between. The CDR3 totals 14 residues. Germline CDR1 SGHVS, CDR2 FNYEAQ.

The J gene is TRBJ2-5, the V gene TRBV10-3; possible D gene TRBD1, 6 bases. The CDR3 is made up of 15 amino acids. Germline-derived CDR1 and CDR2 are ENHRY and SYGVKD. V was clipped by 3 bases and J by 5 bases, with 16 bases between them. For the CDR3, the DNA is TGTGCCATCAGTGATGTAGGGGGATCGAGGGAGACCCAGTACTTC. Translating it yields CAISDVGGSRETQYF.

This clone is a singleton in its sample. The J gene is TRBJ2-7, the V gene TRBV10-3; no clear D. This CDR3 spans 13 amino acids. V gave up 10 bases and J gave up 6 bases, with 19 bases separating them. Per the germline V gene, CDR1 is ENHRY and CDR2 is SYGVKD. The CDR3 protein is CATCANPPFEQYF. Written as DNA, the CDR3 is TGTGCCACCTGCGCTAATCCTCCTTTCGAGCAGTACTTC.

The chain has TRBV5-1 and TRBJ1-1; 7 bases agree with TRBD1. This CDR3 contains 13 residues. V was pared by 6 bases and J by 5 bases, with 7 bases of the junction left unmatched. Per germline, CDR1 SGHRS and CDR2 YFSETQ. The CDR3 protein is CASKGGQQTEAFF. The CDR3 bases are TGCGCCAGCAAGGGGGGACAGCAAACTGAAGCTTTCTTT. Full variable domain (missing parts from reference TRBV5-1 and TRBJ1-1): KAGVTQTPRYLIKTRGQQVTLSCSPISGHRSVSWYQQTPGQGLQFLFEYFSETQRNKGNFPGRFSGRQFSNSRSEMNVSTLELGDSALYLCASKGGQQTEAFFGQGTRLTVV.

This clone showed up just a few times. The gene calls are TRBV3-1 (or the pseudogene TRBV3-2) and TRBJ2-5, with 12 bases lining up with TRBD1. The CDR3 consists of 16 residues. CDR1 is LGHDT and CDR2 is YNNKEL in the germline V gene (reference sequence). Unmatched junction bases numbered 8, after V lost 4 bases and J lost 5 bases. CDR3 sequence reads: CASSPMGQGAGETQYF. CDR3 nucleotides: TGTGCCAGCAGCCCTATGGGACAGGGGGCAGGGGAGACCCAGTACTTC.

The DNA of the CDR3 is TGTGCCAGCAGTAGGACAGGGCAATCACCCCTCCACTTT. Translating gives CASSRTGQSPLHF. The rearrangement links TRBV25-1 to TRBJ1-6, with 8 bases aligning to TRBD1. Per germline, CDR1 MGHDK and CDR2 SYGVNS. Trimming at V came to 5 bases and at J to 10 bases, leaving 4 bases not matched to a gene. There are 13 residues in the CDR3.

The chain links TRBV7-2 to TRBJ1-6; perhaps TRBD1 as D (5 bases). Germline V lookup: CDR1 SGHTA, CDR2 FQGNSA. Trimming left V 1 base short and J 10 bases short, with 11 bases between. There are 14 residues in the CDR3. CDR3 coding DNA: TGTGCCAGCAGCTTAGGGGGGGGGTACTCACCCCTCCACTTT. This codes for CASSLGGGYSPLHF.

The chain links TRBV7-9 to TRBJ1-1; 7 bases agree with TRBD1. This CDR3 is 15 amino acids long. The junction had 3 bases not matched to a gene; V was cut back by 1 base and J by 1 base. Germline loops: CDR1 SEHNR, CDR2 FQNEAQ (reference sequence). This chain's CDR3 is CASSLVAGGNTEAFF. The DNA of the CDR3 is TGTGCCAGCAGCTTAGTGGCAGGGGGGAACACTGAAGCTTTCTTT. The full variable domain, with the rest looked up from reference TRBV7-9 and TRBJ1-1, is DTGVSQNPRHKITKRGQNVTFRCDPISEHNRLYWYRQTLGQGPEFLTYFQNEAQLEKSRLLSDRFSAERPKGSFSTLEIQRTEQGDSAMYLCASSLVAGGNTEAFFGQGTRLTVV.

This clone has a single count. The CDR3 region has the DNA TGTGCCAGCAGTTTACACAGTATGAACACTGAAGCTTTCTTT. Residues: CASSLHSMNTEAFF. The chain uses TRBV28 and TRBJ1-1; D is ambiguous. The CDR3 length is 14 residues. Trimming pared 2 bases from V and 0 bases from J, leaving 7 bases between. Germline V gene data show CDR1 as MDHEN and CDR2 as SYDVKM. The variable domain in full, with the rest retrieved from reference TRBV28 and TRBJ1-1, is DVKVTQSSRYLVKRTGEKVFLECVQDMDHENMFWYRQDPGLGLRLIYFSYDVKMKEKGDIPEGYSVSREKKERFSLILESASTNQTSMYLCASSLHSMNTEAFFGQGTRLTVV.